A single sample is the source of the 26 T cell receptor beta chains below, sequenced in a study of neurological immune-mediated disorders. Each CDR3 protein gets one entry after TCRdb re-called the 5' RACE reads with MiXCR. In the table there are 65,000 to 75,000 distinct CDR3 sequences, roughly 4.9% of which are singletons. The sample was PBMCs. The receptors were gathered from a woman between 65 and 79 years old with multiple sclerosis.

This clonotype turned up a few times. V is TRBV7-2 and J is TRBJ2-3; D not certain. Germline CDR1 SGHTA, CDR2 FQGNSA. V gave up 5 bases and J gave up 0 bases, with 15 bases separating them. This CDR3 region has 16 residues. In DNA, the CDR3 is TGTGCCAGCAGCCCCCGGATCAAGTTTAGCACAGATACGCAGTATTTT. It specifies CASSPRIKFSTDTQYF.

This clonotype was detected ten times or more. The chain links TRBV7-2 to TRBJ2-7; maybe TRBD1 (6 bases). The CDR3 runs 14 residues. Between the trimmed V and J ends, which lost 2 bases and 4 bases, there was a span of 12 bases. From germline, CDR1 is SGHTA and CDR2 FQGNSA. The CDR3 DNA sequence: TGTGCCAGCAGCTTAATGCAGGGGCAATACGAGCAGTACTTC. Translation: CASSLMQGQYEQYF.

The table lists this clonotype with many counts. This chain uses TRBV20-1 with TRBJ2-7; no clear D. The germline V gene encodes CDR1 DFQATT and CDR2 SNEGSKA (reference sequence). V lost 5 bases and J lost 5, with 22 bases in between. The CDR3 is made up of 15 amino acids. In nucleotides, the CDR3 is TGCAGTGCTTCGAGGACCTTGCCAGGAGAGAACGAGCAGTACTTC. Translated: CSASRTLPGENEQYF.

This clonotype occurred many times. This chain uses TRBV4-2 with TRBJ1-2; no reliable D call. V was shortened by 0 bases and J by 7 bases, with 15 bases between the two germline ends. The CDR3 length is 15 residues. Germline CDR1 LGHNA, CDR2 YNFKEQ. CDR3 nucleotide sequence: TGTGCCAGCAGCCAAGATAAACGTAAGGAGGTTGGCTACACCTTC. Translation gives CASSQDKRKEVGYTF.

This clonotype appeared many times. The CDR3 reads CASSVGLMGDEQYF. The CDR3 DNA is TGTGCCAGCAGCGTAGGCCTTATGGGTGACGAGCAGTACTTC. V and J are TRBV9 and TRBJ2-7, with D unresolved. The germline V gene encodes CDR1 SGDLS and CDR2 YYNGEE. Trimming removed 0 bases from V and 5 bases from J, with 12 bases in between. The CDR3 length is 14 residues.

This clonotype was detected many times. The chain couples TRBV11-2 to TRBJ1-1; D is perhaps TRBD1 (6 bases). The CDR3 is 12 residues long. Germline values: CDR1 SGHAT, CDR2 FQNNGV. Trimming pared 1 base from V and 10 bases from J, leaving 10 bases between. CDR3 loop: CASSLGTVGAFF. In nucleotides, the CDR3 is TGTGCCAGCAGCTTAGGGACAGTTGGAGCTTTCTTT.

The gene calls are TRBV30 and TRBJ2-7; D gene uncertain. The CDR3 has 12 residues. The germline gives CDR1 GTSNPN, CDR2 SVGIG (reference sequence). Trimming left V 0 bases short and J 3 bases short, with 6 bases between. For the CDR3, the DNA is TGTGCCTGGAGTGTACTGGGCTACGAGCAGTACTTC. This gives the protein CAWSVLGYEQYF.

This clonotype has a count of ten or more. The junction departs from the called germline gene at one end, perhaps through a read error. V gene TRBV12-3 or TRBV12-4 combines with J gene TRBJ1-5; no definite D call. CDR3 length: 16 amino acids. DNA for the CDR3: TGTGCCAGCAGTGTAGCGGAGGACGGTAGCAATCAGCCCCAGCATTTT. It translates to CASSVAEDGSNQPQHF.

In its sample, this clonotype was seen many times. This rearrangement joins TRBV6-5 to TRBJ2-3; D not resolved. CDR3 length: 18 residues. Looked up from germline, CDR1 is MNHEY and CDR2 is SVGAGI. V was shortened by 0 bases and J by 0 bases, with 16 bases between the two germline ends. The CDR3 sequence is CASSYSGLGSRSTDTQYF. In nucleotides, the CDR3 is TGTGCCAGCAGTTACTCGGGCCTGGGATCCCGTAGCACAGATACGCAGTATTTT.

This clonotype was observed at least ten times. The genes are TRBV7-9 and TRBJ2-4; maybe TRBD2 (6 bases). The CDR3 is made up of 15 amino acids. Trimming shortened V by 1 base and J by 5 bases, and 12 bases separated the two germline ends. The germline V gene has CDR1 SEHNR and CDR2 FQNEAQ (reference sequence). The CDR3 DNA reads as TGTGCCAGCAGCTTAGGTCGGGAGATCCAAAACATTCAGTACTTC. Amino acid sequence: CASSLGREIQNIQYF.

This clonotype was recorded many times. The CDR3 bases are TGTGCCAGCAGTGCCCGTCCGGGACAGGTCACCCTCAGCACAGATACGCAGTATTTT. It yields the protein CASSARPGQVTLSTDTQYF. This chain links TRBV27 with TRBJ2-3; 8 bases are shared with TRBD1. CDR3 size: 19 residues. The junction had 16 bases not matched to a gene; V was cut back by 5 bases and J by 0 bases. Germline CDR1 MNHEY, CDR2 SMNVEV (reference sequence).

The table lists this clonotype with many counts. The V call is TRBV12-3 or TRBV12-4, the J call TRBJ1-3, with a weak D call TRBD1 (5 bases). The V gene lost 6 bases and the J gene lost 4 bases, with 7 bases spanning the gap. This CDR3 is 12 amino acids long. This chain's CDR3 is CASSRQGNTIYF. DNA of the CDR3: TGTGCCAGCAGCCGACAGGGAAACACCATATATTTT.

This clonotype has ten or more counts. The CDR3 nucleotides read TGTGCCAGCAGTTATGGGGTCTCCTACAATGAGCAGTTCTTC. Translation: CASSYGVSYNEQFF. J is TRBJ2-1 and V is TRBV6-5, with unresolved D. Trimming removed 3 bases at V and 0 bases at J, with 6 bases between. The CDR3 extends over 14 amino acids. Germline V gene data show CDR1 as MNHEY and CDR2 as SVGAGI.

The CDR3 is CAGAPATGGFTGELFF. Written as DNA, the CDR3 is TGTGCCGGAGCCCCGGCCACAGGGGGCTTTACCGGGGAGCTGTTTTTT. The gene calls are TRBV6-6 and TRBJ2-2; 9 positions agree with TRBD1. The CDR3 has 16 amino acids. Unmatched junction bases numbered 15, after V lost 11 bases and J lost 5 bases. The V gene's germline CDR1 is MNHNY and CDR2 SVGAGI (reference sequence).

The sample holds many counts of this clonotype. The chain carries TRBV5-1 and TRBJ1-1; 7 bases agree with TRBD1. Germline loops: CDR1 SGHRS, CDR2 YFSETQ. Losses at the gene ends were 0 bases for V and 3 bases for J; bases not matched to a gene: 5. This CDR3 is built from 15 residues. The CDR3 is CASSLAQGGDTEAFF. In DNA, the CDR3 is TGCGCCAGCAGCTTGGCGCAGGGGGGGGACACTGAAGCTTTCTTT.

This rearrangement joins TRBV7-2 to TRBJ2-3; 7 bases align to TRBD1. This CDR3 comprises 13 residues. Per the germline V gene, CDR1 is SGHTA and CDR2 is FQGNSA. J was trimmed by 2 bases and V by 11 bases; bases with no gene match: 7. This CDR3 reads CAGRDSPTDTQYF. As DNA, the CDR3 is TGTGCCGGCCGGGACAGCCCCACAGATACGCAGTATTTT.

This clonotype was seen ten or more times. The chain combines TRBV5-1 with TRBJ1-1, with D perhaps TRBD1 (5 bases). Germline CDR1 SGHRS, CDR2 YFSETQ. Trimming took 0 bases from V and 6 from J, leaving 9 bases between them. This CDR3 region has 13 residues. DNA of the CDR3: TGCGCCAGCAGCTTGGTAGGGGACCCTGAAGCTTTCTTT. Its protein product is CASSLVGDPEAFF.

V is TRBV4-1 and J is TRBJ2-7, with 7 bases identical to TRBD2. Germline lookup yields CDR1 MGHRA and CDR2 YSYEKL. This CDR3 is built from 15 residues. V trimming: 4 bases; J trimming: 2 bases; junction bases outside the gene matches: 8. The CDR3 region is CASSLLAERTYEQYF. CDR3 bases: TGCGCCAGCAGCCTTCTAGCGGAGAGAACCTACGAGCAGTACTTC.

In its sample, this clonotype was seen many times. The rearrangement links TRBV5-1 to TRBJ2-1, with D perhaps matching TRBD1 (6 bases). The CDR3 is 14 residues long. Trimming took 6 bases from V and 9 from J, leaving 19 bases between them. The germline CDR1 and CDR2 sequences are SGHRS and YFSETQ. The CDR3 here is CASNLGTSNGEQFF. The CDR3 DNA sequence: TGCGCCAGCAACCTTGGGACATCAAACGGTGAGCAGTTCTTC.

This clonotype appeared many times. This chain uses TRBV4-1 with TRBJ2-2, with TRBD1 matching over 8 bases. The V and J ends lost 2 bases and 2 bases, in that order; junction bases with no gene match: 4. The germline gives CDR1 MGHRA, CDR2 YSYEKL. The CDR3 is made up of 16 amino acids. CDR3 region: CASSQPGGSNTGELFF. CDR3 nucleotide sequence: TGCGCCAGCAGCCAACCAGGGGGCTCTAACACCGGGGAGCTGTTTTTT.

The chain employs TRBV6-5 and TRBJ2-3; 9 bases are a match to TRBD2. The J segment lost 4 bases and the V segment lost 2 bases, leaving 19 bases of the junction unmatched. From germline, CDR1 is MNHEY and CDR2 SVGAGI. The CDR3 consists of 20 residues. CDR3 in amino acids: CASSYLRLAGDRAGPDTQYF. CDR3 sequence (DNA): TGTGCCAGCAGTTACCTCAGGTTAGCGGGAGATCGTGCGGGACCAGATACGCAGTATTTT.

This clonotype has at least ten counts. The chain links TRBV6-5 to TRBJ2-3; D remains ambiguous. The length of the CDR3 is 13 residues. CDR1 is MNHEY and CDR2 is SVGAGI in the germline V gene. V lost 6 bases to trimming and J lost 6 bases, with 13 bases between them. The CDR3: CASSRRLADTQYF. In DNA, the CDR3 is TGTGCCAGCAGCCGTCGATTGGCGGATACGCAGTATTTT.

This clonotype was recorded many times. J is TRBJ2-2 and V is TRBV20-1; a weak D match, TRBD2 (9 bases). The CDR3 totals 17 residues. Per the germline V gene, CDR1 is DFQATT and CDR2 is SNEGSKA (reference sequence). Trimming took 5 bases from V and 4 from J, leaving 23 bases between them. The CDR3 DNA reads as TGCAGTGCTGCCCAGGGGGCGGGAGGGCCCGGCACCGGGGAGCTGTTTTTT. Translation gives CSAAQGAGGPGTGELFF.

There are many counts of this clonotype. The V gene is TRBV11-3, the J gene TRBJ1-1; D is uncertain. The germline V gene has CDR1 SGHNT and CDR2 YENEEA. The CDR3 has 16 amino acids. Trimming took off 4 bases at V and 1 base at J, with 16 bases between the two ends. This CDR3 reads CASSSTSRRQNTEAFF. As DNA, the CDR3 is TGTGCCAGCAGCTCGACTTCGAGACGGCAGAACACTGAAGCTTTCTTT. Looking up the rest from reference TRBV11-3 and TRBJ1-1 gives the full variable domain: EAGVVQSPRYKIIEKKQPVAFWCNPISGHNTLYWYLQNLGQGPELLIRYENEEAVDDSQLPKDRFSAERLKGVDSTLKIQPAELGDSAVYLCASSSTSRRQNTEAFFGQGTRLTVV.

This clonotype was recorded at least ten times. The CDR3 sequence: CASSLEHQYNSPLHF. The CDR3, as DNA: TGCGCCAGCAGCTTGGAGCACCAGTATAATTCACCCCTCCACTTT. V gene TRBV5-1 combines with J gene TRBJ1-6; D gene uncertain. CDR3 length: 15 amino acids. Trimming left V 0 bases short and J 4 bases short, with 8 bases between. Germline V gene data show CDR1 as SGHRS and CDR2 as YFSETQ.

The sample holds many counts of this clonotype. The rearrangement uses TRBV7-8 and TRBJ2-1; TRBD2 matches at 10 bases. The CDR3 length is 15 residues. The germline gives CDR1 SGHVS, CDR2 FQNEAQ. The junction had 5 bases not matched to a gene; V was cut back by 1 base and J by 8 bases. The DNA of the CDR3 is TGTGCCAGCAGCTTAGAAGGACTAGCGGACTATGAGCAGTTCTTC. Translated: CASSLEGLADYEQFF.